These 27 T cell receptor beta chains were sequenced from one sample in a study of blood T cells in healthy people across ages. Primed by a sample-barcoded 5' primer and a J-beta primer mix, a second PCR proceeded for about 6 to 12 cycles. Each CDR3 protein is one row after TCRdb ran MiXCR on the 5' RACE reads. The sample shows 1.2 million to 1.5 million distinct CDR3 sequences, approximately 40% of them seen only once. The specimen was blood. These receptors were collected from a woman younger than 30 in good health.

This clonotype was detected only a few times. The chain joins TRBV29-1 to TRBJ1-4; the D gene is possibly TRBD1 (6 bases). Germline V CDR1 and CDR2: SQVTM, ANQGSEA. This CDR3 is 13 amino acids long. V lost 3 bases and J lost 8, with 13 bases in between. CDR3 sequence reads: CSVDSGGREKLFF. DNA for the CDR3: TGCAGCGTTGATTCGGGGGGCCGAGAAAAACTGTTTTTT.

The chain combines TRBV7-8 with TRBJ1-2; 7 bases are shared with TRBD1. The CDR3 loop spans 13 amino acids. CDR1 is SGHVS, CDR2 FQNEAQ, per germline. The V gene end was trimmed by 6 bases and the J gene end by 2 bases; junction bases not matched to a gene: 3. CDR3 DNA: TGTGCCAGCAGGAAGGGGGCGAACTATGGCTACACCTTC. Translating it yields CASRKGANYGYTF.

This rearrangement joins TRBV7-9 to TRBJ1-1; weak D call: TRBD1 (6 bases). Germline CDR1 and CDR2: SEHNR and FQNEAQ (reference sequence). V shed 7 bases and J shed 5 bases, with 17 bases lying between them. The CDR3 runs to 14 residues. This CDR3 is CASTTMGANTEAFF. In nucleotides, the CDR3 is TGTGCCAGCACCACGATGGGGGCGAATACTGAAGCTTTCTTT.

The CDR3 region has the DNA TGTGCCAGCAGCTTATCGACTAAACCAGATACGCAGTATTTT. Translating gives CASSLSTKPDTQYF. The V gene is TRBV7-2, the J gene TRBJ2-3; TRBD2 might be the D (5 bases). Germline CDR1 and CDR2: SGHTA and FQGNSA. CDR3 length equals 14 residues. Trimming pared 2 bases from V and 4 bases from J, leaving 10 bases between.

The CDR3 DNA follows: TGTGCCAGCAGCCCGCCACAGGGACGAGGGGGCTCAGATACGCAGTATTTT. As protein: CASSPPQGRGGSDTQYF. The chain joins TRBV7-2 to TRBJ2-3, with 7 bases fitting TRBD1. CDR3 length equals 17 residues. The germline V gene has CDR1 SGHTA and CDR2 FQGNSA. The ends lost 5 bases at V and 4 bases at J; junction bases unmatched: 15.

J is TRBJ2-1 and V is TRBV6-1; D not certain. TRBJ2-7 explains the end of the DNA better; the J call may be wrong. From germline, CDR1 is MNHNS and CDR2 SASEGT. There are 13 residues in the CDR3. The CDR3, as DNA: TGTGCCAGCAGTCTCCAATTCATCTACGAGCAGTACTTC. Encoded protein: CASSLQFIYEQYF.

This chain uses TRBV11-1 with TRBJ2-3, with TRBD1 matching over 8 bases. V was pared by 6 bases and J by 14 bases, with 13 bases of the junction left unmatched. The germline V gene has CDR1 SGHAT and CDR2 FQDESV (reference sequence). CDR3 size: 13 residues. The CDR3 DNA reads TGTGCCAGCAGTAACACCGACAGGGGCAAAATGTATTTT. Translated, it gives CASSNTDRGKMYF.

The genes are TRBV5-1 and TRBJ1-1, with D perhaps TRBD1 (5 bases). V lost 7 bases to trimming and J lost 0 bases, with 16 bases between them. The germline V gene encodes CDR1 SGHRS and CDR2 YFSETQ. The CDR3 covers 15 residues. The CDR3 protein is CASAYDWGMNTEAFF. The DNA for the CDR3 is TGCGCCAGCGCCTATGACTGGGGGATGAACACTGAAGCTTTCTTT.

This clonotype appeared once. The chain uses TRBV18 and TRBJ1-1; D call uncertain. Germline values: CDR1 KGHSH, CDR2 LQKENI. The CDR3 consists of 13 residues. The V end lost 6 bases, the J end lost 1 base, and 9 bases lay between the germline ends. CDR3 bases: TGTGCCAGCTCCACTAGTCGGAACACTGAAGCTTTCTTT. Amino acids: CASSTSRNTEAFF.

The chain combines TRBV11-2 with TRBJ2-3, with a possible D match to TRBD2 (5 bases). The V and J ends lost 4 bases and 2 bases respectively, with 22 bases between them. Germline V lookup: CDR1 SGHAT, CDR2 FQNNGV. The CDR3 is 18 residues long. The CDR3 reads CASSSPGWLGPYTDTQYF. CDR3 nucleotide sequence: TGTGCCAGCAGCTCCCCGGGATGGTTGGGCCCCTACACAGATACGCAGTATTTT.

The rearrangement joins TRBV10-3 to TRBJ1-1; a weak D match, TRBD1 (5 bases). Trimming stripped 6 bases from V and 1 base from J, with 9 bases between. The CDR3 spans 13 residues. Per germline, CDR1 ENHRY and CDR2 SYGVKD. This CDR3 is CAIRAGENTEAFF. As DNA, the CDR3 is TGTGCCATCAGGGCGGGGGAGAACACTGAAGCTTTCTTT.

The CDR3 DNA sequence: TGTGCCAGCAGTTCCTGGAATAGCGACACAGATACGCAGTATTTT. Amino acids: CASSSWNSDTDTQYF. The chain combines TRBV6-5 with TRBJ2-3; weak D call: TRBD2 (5 bases). CDR3 size: 15 residues. In germline, CDR1 is MNHEY, CDR2 SVGAGI. V was shortened by 4 bases and J by 2 bases, with 13 bases between the two germline ends.

This chain connects TRBV28 to TRBJ2-1; D call uncertain. The germline CDR1 and CDR2 sequences are MDHEN and SYDVKM. V dropped 4 bases and J dropped 3 bases, with 7 bases sitting between them. The CDR3 length is 13 residues. The CDR3 is CASSSQVYNEQFF. CDR3 nucleotides: TGTGCCAGCAGTTCCCAGGTCTACAATGAGCAGTTCTTC.

The chain combines TRBV2 with TRBJ2-1, with 10 bases identical to TRBD2. The J call is doubtful: the DNA matches TRBJ2-7 better. Germline CDR1 SNHLY, CDR2 FYNNEI. The CDR3 is 16 amino acids. DNA of the CDR3: TGTGCCAGCAGTGGGGGCGGGACTAGCGCATACAATGAGCAGTACTTC. This encodes CASSGGGTSAYNEQYF.

This chain joins TRBV6-2 or TRBV6-3 and TRBJ2-7, with 10 bases lining up with TRBD2. This CDR3 spans 13 amino acids. Trimming removed 6 bases from V and 3 bases from J; junction bases left unmatched: 2. Germline CDR1 and CDR2: MNHEY and SVGEGT. The CDR3 DNA sequence: TGTGCCAGCAGAGCGGGGGGGGACTACGAGCAGTACTTC. Encoded protein: CASRAGGDYEQYF.

The J gene is TRBJ1-4, the V gene TRBV7-9; 12 bases fit TRBD1. V was clipped by 3 bases and J by 7 bases; unmatched bases: 6. CDR3 length: 16 amino acids. Germline CDR1 SEHNR, CDR2 FQNEAQ (reference sequence). This CDR3 reads CASSLGQGAIAEKLFF. In DNA, the CDR3 is TGTGCCAGCAGCTTGGGACAGGGGGCAATAGCTGAAAAACTGTTTTTT.

CDR3 DNA: TGCAGTGCTACCCCTGGCATGGTCGATGAGCAGTTCTTC. Amino acid sequence: CSATPGMVDEQFF. The chain couples TRBV20-1 to TRBJ2-1; D uncertain. Trimming took off 4 bases at V and 8 bases at J, with 15 bases between the two ends. In germline, CDR1 is DFQATT, CDR2 SNEGSKA (reference sequence). CDR3 length: 13 amino acids.

This clonotype has just a few counts. This chain joins TRBV20-1 and TRBJ1-5, with a tentative D call TRBD1 (5 bases). Per the germline V gene, CDR1 is DFQATT and CDR2 is SNEGSKA (reference sequence). V gave up 0 bases and J gave up 6 bases, with 18 bases separating them. The CDR3 is 16 residues long. The CDR3 DNA sequence: TGCAGTGCTAGAGACCCTCTGCGGGGGGGGACTCAGCCCCAGCATTTT. Encoded protein: CSARDPLRGGTQPQHF.

The CDR3 DNA reads TGTGCCAGCAGTTTTGGACGGAATAATTCACCCCTCCACTTT. It translates to CASSFGRNNSPLHF. V gene TRBV27 combines with J gene TRBJ1-6; no firm D call. Germline lookup yields CDR1 MNHEY and CDR2 SMNVEV (reference sequence). V lost 3 bases to trimming and J lost 5 bases, with 8 bases between them. The CDR3 is made up of 14 amino acids.

The chain joins TRBV6-5 to TRBJ2-7; 7 bases agree with TRBD2. Per germline, CDR1 MNHEY and CDR2 SVGAGI. The CDR3 contains 15 residues. V shed 6 bases, J shed 7 bases, and the junction held 15 bases outside the gene matches. CDR3 nucleotide sequence: TGTGCCAGCAGCCGCTACGGGGGGAACCCCCGTGAGCAGTACTTC. Amino acid sequence: CASSRYGGNPREQYF.

This clonotype was counted between two and nine times. The rearrangement uses TRBV7-2 and TRBJ2-1; 15 positions match TRBD2. The DNA end lines up better with TRBJ2-7; the J call may be wrong. This CDR3 is built from 17 residues. Germline V gives CDR1 SGHTA, CDR2 FQGNSA. CDR3 loop: CASSLGTSGGAYNEQYF. The DNA for the CDR3 is TGTGCCAGCAGCTTAGGGACTAGCGGGGGGGCCTACAATGAGCAGTACTTC.

The rearrangement joins TRBV7-9 to TRBJ1-2; weak D call: TRBD1 (5 bases). Germline V gives CDR1 SEHNR, CDR2 FQNEAQ (reference sequence). V lost 7 bases and J 4 bases, leaving 19 bases between the germline ends. This CDR3 is 15 amino acids long. The CDR3: CASTKPVVGVYGYTF. The CDR3 nucleotides read TGTGCCAGCACCAAACCGGTTGTGGGGGTCTATGGCTACACCTTC. The variable domain in full, completed from reference TRBV7-9 and TRBJ1-2, reads DTGVSQNPRHKITKRGQNVTFRCDPISEHNRLYWYRQTLGQGPEFLTYFQNEAQLEKSRLLSDRFSAERPKGSFSTLEIQRTEQGDSAMYLCASTKPVVGVYGYTFGSGTRLTVV.

The V and J genes are TRBV6-5 and TRBJ2-7, with TRBD2 matching over 10 bases. V gave up 2 bases and J gave up 1 base; unmatched junction bases: 2. The CDR3 extends over 15 amino acids. The germline gives CDR1 MNHEY, CDR2 SVGAGI. This chain's CDR3 is CASSYGSGGSYEQYF. CDR3 coding DNA: TGTGCCAGCAGTTACGGTAGCGGGGGGTCCTACGAGCAGTACTTC.

To note about this clonotype: The junction does not match germline at one end; this may be a read error. This chain connects TRBV7-9 to TRBJ2-3, with unresolved D. This CDR3 contains 12 residues. From germline, CDR1 is SEHNR and CDR2 FQNEAQ (reference sequence). The CDR3 region is CTSSLEVDTQYF. The CDR3 DNA is TGTACCAGCAGCTTAGAAGTAGATACGCAGTATTTT. Complete variable domain (other parts from reference TRBV7-9 and TRBJ2-3): DTGVSQNPRHKITKRGQNVTFRCDPISEHNRLYWYRQTLGQGPEFLTYFQNEAQLEKSRLLSDRFSAERPKGSFSTLEIQRTEQGDSAMYLCTSSLEVDTQYFGPGTRLTVL.

The rearrangement links TRBV29-1 to TRBJ2-1, with D perhaps matching TRBD1 (5 bases). CDR1 SQVTM and CDR2 ANQGSEA come from the germline V gene. V was trimmed by 6 bases and J by 10 bases, leaving 16 bases between them. CDR3 length: 12 residues. CDR3 in amino acids: CSVADTAYEQFF. The CDR3 nucleotides are TGCAGCGTGGCGGACACTGCCTACGAGCAGTTCTTC.

This clonotype was found a few times. V usage is TRBV7-6 and J usage is TRBJ2-7; possible D gene TRBD2, 7 bases. V was shortened by 5 bases and J by 1 base, with 18 bases between the two germline ends. The CDR3 has 16 amino acids. Germline V gene lookup returns CDR1 SGHVS and CDR2 FNYEAQ. The CDR3 DNA is TGTGCCAGCAGCCTAGGGTCCGGGGGGCATTCCTACGAGCAGTACTTC. This encodes CASSLGSGGHSYEQYF.

This clonotype was picked up a small number of times. The CDR3 DNA follows: TGTGCCATCAGACAGATAGCGAACACCGGGGAGCTGTTTTTT. As protein: CAIRQIANTGELFF. The chain carries TRBV10-3 and TRBJ2-2; D uncertain. The V and J ends lost 6 bases and 0 bases respectively, with 8 bases between them. CDR1 is ENHRY, CDR2 SYGVKD, per germline. This CDR3 has 14 residues.